The present entry profiles one T cell receptor (beta chain) with its context. The sample holds many counts of this clonotype. Its antigen remains unidentified. No much larger clone exists at a distance of one base, and base qualities are not known. Ficoll-Paque density gradient centrifugation was the method used to isolate PBMCs. The instrument was an Illumina NovaSeq 6000. TCRalpha and TCRbeta cDNA libraries were built by 5'RACE with constant-segment primers, adding sample barcodes and unique molecular identifiers. Trizol reagent was used to extract RNA from every sample. Libraries were amplified in two PCR steps, with a second sample barcode and Illumina TruSeq adapters added in the second step. The libraries were sequenced on an Illumina NovaSeq using 2 x 150 bp paired-end reads. On the authors' methods: Reads were demultiplexed and collapsed into UMI-guided consensus sequences with migec v1.2.7. Using mixcr v2.1.11, UMI consensuses were aligned to TRA and TRB V and J templates and then assembled into clonotypes. A clonotype was counted as expanded or contracted only when both edgeR and NoisET called the clonotype significant, with the noise models trained on biological replicates. edgeR calls used a false discovery rate-adjusted p below 0.01 and a log2 fold-change threshold of 1. As an exploratory analysis of dynamics, max-normalized trajectories of the 1000 most abundant clonotypes were examined with PCA combined with hierarchical clustering. The CD4 or CD8 phenotype of responding clones was assigned using the separately sequenced CD4+ and CD8+ repertoires. TCRdb reprocessing: public reads trimmed at Q25 with fastp, clones called with MiXCR, in-frame beta chains kept. Entries that share a CDR3 protein sequence are merged under the most common genes and DNA. TCRdb's processing, not the study's, gives the V and J calls here. This sample is represented by 150,000 to 200,000 distinct CDR3 sequences; more than 12% of them were singletons. Jointly, the top ten make up roughly 15% of the sample.

This entry is derived from a study of T-cell memory formation after mild COVID-19 (dated by TCRdb to the early 2020s). For the wider study: TCR sequence clusters from the two donors were largely donor specific. T-cell clones expanding and contracting after mild COVID-19 in two donors were tracked by longitudinal TCRalpha and TCRbeta repertoire sequencing. Two young, previously healthy adult volunteers made up the cohort, one male and one female. Study-level results and caveats: SARS-CoV-2 specificity of the second-wave clones peaking on day 37 was not confirmed. Only a couple of mild cases were covered in the study, and larger cohorts including severe cases with pre-infection samples were considered necessary. Clones contracting from day 15 to 85 had balanced CD4/CD8 phenotypes, while a second wave expanding from day 15 to 37 was biased towards CD4+. Some responding clones were detected in pre-infection memory, which suggested that pre-existing cross-reactive memory T cells had joined the SARS-CoV-2 response. Contracting CD4+ clones were located mainly in the CM and EM memory subsets, whereas CD8+ clones were found to be enriched in EMRA.

CDR1 and CDR2 are read off the germline V gene (reference sequence) as SEHNR and FQNEAQ. The germline ends are 11 bases apart after V is trimmed by 6 bases and J by 7 bases. The CDR3 covers 12 residues, taking in both the cysteine and the phenylalanine. The only DNA kept is the CDR3, 36 bases in frame from the first base. The sample taken for sequencing was PBMCs or a T cell subset sorted from them (not recorded which). This clonotype was obtained from an adult woman who had mild COVID-19 (a few samples of this study predate the infection). The sample titles of this study are shuffled in the database, so cell type and time point are left out; the donor was told from shared clones. The V and J segments used are TRBV7-9 and TRBJ2-3, and TRBD2 may be the D gene, going by 5 matching bases. The nucleotides are TGTGCCAGCAGTCGGGAAGGCAATACGCAGTATTTT. Its translation reads: CASSREGNTQYF.